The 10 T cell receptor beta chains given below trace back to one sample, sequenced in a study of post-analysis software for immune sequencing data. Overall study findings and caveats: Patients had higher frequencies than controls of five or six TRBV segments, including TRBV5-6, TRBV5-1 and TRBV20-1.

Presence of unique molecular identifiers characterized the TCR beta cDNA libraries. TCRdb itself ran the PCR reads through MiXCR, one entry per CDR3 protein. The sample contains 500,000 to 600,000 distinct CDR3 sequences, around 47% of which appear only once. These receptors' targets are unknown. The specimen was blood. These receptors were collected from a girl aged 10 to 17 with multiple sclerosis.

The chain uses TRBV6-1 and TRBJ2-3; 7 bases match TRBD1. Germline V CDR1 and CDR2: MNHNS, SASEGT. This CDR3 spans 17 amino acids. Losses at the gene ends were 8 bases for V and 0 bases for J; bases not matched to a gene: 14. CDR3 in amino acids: CASSPLPGQISTDTQYF. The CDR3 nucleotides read TGTGCCAGCTCTCCCCTACCGGGACAGATTAGCACAGATACGCAGTATTTT.

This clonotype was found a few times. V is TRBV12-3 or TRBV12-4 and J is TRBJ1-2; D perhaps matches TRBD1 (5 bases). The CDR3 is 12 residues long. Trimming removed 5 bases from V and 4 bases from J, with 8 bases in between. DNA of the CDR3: TGTGCCAGCAGTATCGGGGGCTATGGCTACACCTTC. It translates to CASSIGGYGYTF.

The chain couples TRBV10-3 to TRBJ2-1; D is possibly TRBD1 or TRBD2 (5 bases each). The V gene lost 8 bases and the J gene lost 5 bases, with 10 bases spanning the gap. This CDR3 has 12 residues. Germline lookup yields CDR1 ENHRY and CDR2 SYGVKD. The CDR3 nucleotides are TGTGCCATCGAGGGACGGGACAATGAGCAGTTCTTC. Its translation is CAIEGRDNEQFF.

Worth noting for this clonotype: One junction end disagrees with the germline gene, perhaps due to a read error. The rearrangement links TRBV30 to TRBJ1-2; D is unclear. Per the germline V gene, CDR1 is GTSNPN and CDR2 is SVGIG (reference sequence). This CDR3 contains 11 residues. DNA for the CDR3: TGTGCCTGGAGTGGGGGTTATGACTACACCTTC. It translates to CAWSGGYDYTF. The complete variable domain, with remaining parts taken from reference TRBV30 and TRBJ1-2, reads SQTIHQWPATLVQPVGSPLSLECTVEGTSNPNLYWYRQAAGRGLQLLFYSVGIGQISSEVPQNLSASRPQDRQFILSSKKLLLSDSGFYLCAWSGGYDYTFGSGTRLTVV.

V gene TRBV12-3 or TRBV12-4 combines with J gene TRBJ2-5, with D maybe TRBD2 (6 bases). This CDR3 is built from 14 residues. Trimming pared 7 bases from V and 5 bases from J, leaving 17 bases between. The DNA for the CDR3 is TGTGCCAGCAAGGCGGGACCCAAGGCGGAGACCCAGTACTTC. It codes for CASKAGPKAETQYF.

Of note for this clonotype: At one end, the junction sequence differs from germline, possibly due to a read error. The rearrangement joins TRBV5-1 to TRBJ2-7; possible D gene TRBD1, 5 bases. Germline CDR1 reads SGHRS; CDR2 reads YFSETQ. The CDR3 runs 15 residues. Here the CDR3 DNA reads TGCGCCAGCAGCTTGGTCGACAGTATCTCCTACGAGCGGTACTTC. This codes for CASSLVDSISYERYF.

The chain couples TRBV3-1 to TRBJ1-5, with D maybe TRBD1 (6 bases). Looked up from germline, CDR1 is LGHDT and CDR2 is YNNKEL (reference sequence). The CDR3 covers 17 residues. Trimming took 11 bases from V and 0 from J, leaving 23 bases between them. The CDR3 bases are TGTGCCGGAAGCGAGGGGGTATGGGAGTATAGCAATCAGCCCCAGCATTTT. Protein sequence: CAGSEGVWEYSNQPQHF.

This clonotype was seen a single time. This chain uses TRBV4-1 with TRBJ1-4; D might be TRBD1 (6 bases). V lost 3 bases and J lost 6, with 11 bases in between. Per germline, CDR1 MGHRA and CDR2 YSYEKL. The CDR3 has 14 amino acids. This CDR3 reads CASSQSTGYEKLFF. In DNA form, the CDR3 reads TGCGCCAGCAGCCAGTCGACAGGATATGAAAAACTGTTTTTT.

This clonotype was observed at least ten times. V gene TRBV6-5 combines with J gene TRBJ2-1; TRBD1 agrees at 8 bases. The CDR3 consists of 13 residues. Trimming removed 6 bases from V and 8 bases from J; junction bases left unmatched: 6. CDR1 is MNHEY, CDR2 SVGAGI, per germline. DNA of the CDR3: TGTGCCAGCAGCGACAGGGGTCTCGATGAGCAGTTCTTC. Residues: CASSDRGLDEQFF.

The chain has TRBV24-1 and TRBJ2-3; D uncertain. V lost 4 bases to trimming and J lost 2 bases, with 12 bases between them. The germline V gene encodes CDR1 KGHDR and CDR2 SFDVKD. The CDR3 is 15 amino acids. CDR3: CATSEARSFTDTQYF. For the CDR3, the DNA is TGTGCCACCAGTGAAGCCCGATCCTTCACAGATACGCAGTATTTT.